Listed here is a single T cell receptor (beta chain). The CDR3 extends over 14 amino acids. The ends were cut back, 7 bases at V and 7 bases at J, with 20 bases in the middle. Germline CDR1 is SGHRS and CDR2 is YFSETQ. The sample comes from a study of T cell changes during pregnancy in multiple sclerosis. Generated by immunoSEQ multiplex PCR, the TCRdb table keeps only in-frame clones and is missing some. This table holds about 42,000 clones, about 91% found once. Sequencing used CD4+ T cells from peripheral blood mononuclear cells, obtained after pregnancy. This chain connects TRBV5-1 to TRBJ1-1, with a tentative D call TRBD1 (6 bases). This TCR came from a female donor in good health, enrolled as a control in a pregnancy study. The CDR3 here is CASGELQGGFEAFF. The CDR3 bases are TGCGCCAGCGGCGAATTACAGGGTGGGTTTGAAGCTTTCTTT.